This T cell receptor beta chain was profiled in a study of blood T cell repertoires in COVID-19. The V end lost 0 bases, the J end lost 2 bases, and 13 bases lay between the germline ends. CDR1 is LGHNA and CDR2 is YSLEER in the germline V gene. The CDR3 length is 16 residues. Data came from immunoSEQ multiplex PCR; TCRdb stores just in-frame clones and leaves some out. The sample lists about 160,000 clones, more than 85% occurring once. The sequenced sample was peripheral blood. The sequence derives from a man between 60 and 70 years old with COVID-19, enrolled during active disease. The genes are TRBV4-3 and TRBJ1-2; D remains ambiguous. The DNA of the CDR3 is TGCGCCAGCAGCCAAGAAGCGGGGAGTACCAACTATGGCTACACCTTC. It is translated as CASSQEAGSTNYGYTF.